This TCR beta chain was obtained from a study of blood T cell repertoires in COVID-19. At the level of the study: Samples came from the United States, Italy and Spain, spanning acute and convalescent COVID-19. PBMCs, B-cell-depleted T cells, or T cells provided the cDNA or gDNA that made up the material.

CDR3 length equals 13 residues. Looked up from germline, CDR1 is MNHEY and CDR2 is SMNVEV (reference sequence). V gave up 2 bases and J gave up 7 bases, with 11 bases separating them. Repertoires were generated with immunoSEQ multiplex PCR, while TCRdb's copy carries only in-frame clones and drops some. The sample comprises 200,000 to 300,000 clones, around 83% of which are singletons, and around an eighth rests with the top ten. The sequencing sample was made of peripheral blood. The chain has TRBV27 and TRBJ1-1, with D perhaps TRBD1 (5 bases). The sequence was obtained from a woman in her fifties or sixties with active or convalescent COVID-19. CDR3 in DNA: TGTGCCAGCAGTTTAAGACAGTCCCATGAAGCTTTCTTT. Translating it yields CASSLRQSHEAFF.